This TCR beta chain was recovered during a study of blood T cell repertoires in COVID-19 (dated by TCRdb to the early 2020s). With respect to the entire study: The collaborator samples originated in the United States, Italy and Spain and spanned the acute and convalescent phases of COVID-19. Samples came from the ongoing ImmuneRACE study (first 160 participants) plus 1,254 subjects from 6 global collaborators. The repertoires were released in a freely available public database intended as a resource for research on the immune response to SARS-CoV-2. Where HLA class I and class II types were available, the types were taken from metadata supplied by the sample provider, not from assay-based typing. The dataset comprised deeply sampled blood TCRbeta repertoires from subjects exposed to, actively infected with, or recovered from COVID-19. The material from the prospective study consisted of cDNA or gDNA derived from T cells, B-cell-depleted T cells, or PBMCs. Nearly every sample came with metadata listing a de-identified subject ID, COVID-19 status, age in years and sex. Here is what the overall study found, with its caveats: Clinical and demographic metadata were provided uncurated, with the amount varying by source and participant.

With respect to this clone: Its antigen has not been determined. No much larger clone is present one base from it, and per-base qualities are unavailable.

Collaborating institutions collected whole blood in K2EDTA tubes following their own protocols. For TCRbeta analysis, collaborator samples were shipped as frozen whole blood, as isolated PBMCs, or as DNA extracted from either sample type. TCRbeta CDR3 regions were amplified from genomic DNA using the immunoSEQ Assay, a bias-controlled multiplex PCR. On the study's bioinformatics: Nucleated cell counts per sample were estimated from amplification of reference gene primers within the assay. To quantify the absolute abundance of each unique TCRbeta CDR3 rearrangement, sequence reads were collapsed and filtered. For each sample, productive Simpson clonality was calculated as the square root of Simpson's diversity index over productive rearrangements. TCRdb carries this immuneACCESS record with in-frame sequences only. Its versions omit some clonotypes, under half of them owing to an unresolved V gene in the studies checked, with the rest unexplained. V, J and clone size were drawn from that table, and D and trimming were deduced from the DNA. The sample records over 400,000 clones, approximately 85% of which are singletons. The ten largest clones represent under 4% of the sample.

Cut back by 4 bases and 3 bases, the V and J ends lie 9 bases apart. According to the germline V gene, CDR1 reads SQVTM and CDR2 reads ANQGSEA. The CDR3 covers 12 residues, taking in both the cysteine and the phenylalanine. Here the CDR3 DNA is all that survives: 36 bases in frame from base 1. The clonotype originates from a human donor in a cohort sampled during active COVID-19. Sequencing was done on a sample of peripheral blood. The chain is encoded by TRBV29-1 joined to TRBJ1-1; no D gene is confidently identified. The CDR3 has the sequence CSVAHGDTEAFF. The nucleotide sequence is TGCAGCGTTGCGCACGGGGACACTGAAGCTTTCTTT.